This TCR beta chain appears in the sequencing data of a study of blood T cell repertoires in COVID-19. The wider study: Sample material is recorded as cDNA or gDNA derived from T cells, B-cell-depleted T cells, or PBMCs.

V was cut by 5 bases and J by 1 base, with 14 bases left in between. The CDR3 consists of 15 residues. Germline V gene sequence: CDR1 KGHSH, CDR2 LQKENI. Original processing methods: Reference gene primer amplification yielded estimated nucleated cell counts. The table came from immunoSEQ multiplex PCR; TCRdb's copy has only in-frame clones and leaves some out. The V and J calls and clone size were taken over from that table, and D and trimming were inferred from the DNA. The repertoire consists of about 62,000 clones, with approximately 90% occurring once and the leading ten covering under 20%. This TCR was sampled from a woman in her fifties or sixties with COVID-19, enrolled during active disease. This chain links TRBV18 with TRBJ1-1; no firm D call. Sequencing was performed on peripheral blood. The CDR3 spells CASSSTDRGNTEAFF. The CDR3 nucleotides read TGTGCCAGCTCATCTACGGACCGGGGGAACACTGAAGCTTTCTTT.